Shown below are 26 T cell receptor beta chains from a single sample sequenced in a study of blood T cell repertoires in COVID-19. The assay was immunoSEQ multiplex PCR, and TCRdb's table has in-frame clones only and misses some. The data contain 200,000 to 300,000 clones, around nine tenths of them seen just once; the ten biggest clones take up about 2.7%. Sequencing was carried out using PBMCs or T cells enriched from blood (not recorded which). All receptors derive from a woman aged 18-29 years who had recovered from COVID-19.

This clone was recorded once. The rearrangement links TRBV5-6 to TRBJ1-2; possible D gene TRBD1, 6 bases. Per germline, CDR1 SGHDT and CDR2 YYEEEE. This CDR3 spans 16 amino acids. The V gene lost 2 bases and the J gene lost 0 bases, with 14 bases spanning the gap. CDR3: CASSFVGHQANYGYTF. In DNA form, the CDR3 reads TGTGCCAGCAGCTTTGTGGGACATCAAGCTAACTATGGCTACACCTTC.

The V gene is TRBV5-5, the J gene TRBJ1-2; 9 positions agree with TRBD1. V lost 3 bases, J lost 2 bases, and 2 bases stayed unmatched. CDR1 is SGHKS, CDR2 YYEKEE, per germline (reference sequence). There are 14 residues in the CDR3. The CDR3 spells CASSYDRGNYGYTF. The CDR3 region has the DNA TGTGCCAGCAGCTACGACAGGGGGAACTATGGCTACACCTTC.

This clone was seen a single time. The chain is built from TRBV7-6 and TRBJ2-7, with 10 bases fitting TRBD1. Per the germline V gene, CDR1 is SGHVS and CDR2 is FNYEAQ. This CDR3 comprises 14 residues. The J segment lost 4 bases and the V segment lost 3 bases, leaving 3 bases of the junction unmatched. This CDR3 reads CASSFRDRGYEQYF. CDR3 coding DNA: TGTGCCAGCAGCTTCCGGGACAGGGGATACGAGCAGTACTTC.

V and J are TRBV9 and TRBJ2-5; D gene unclear. V dropped 0 bases and J dropped 5 bases, with 11 bases sitting between them. The CDR3 is 14 residues long. Germline V gene data show CDR1 as SGDLS and CDR2 as YYNGEE. CDR3 nucleotides: TGTGCCAGCAGCGTAGGAGGCAGACCGGAGACCCAGTACTTC. Translation gives CASSVGGRPETQYF.

The gene calls are TRBV5-6 and TRBJ1-4, with D uncertain. There are 15 residues in the CDR3. The ends were cut back, 3 bases at V and 5 bases at J, with 14 bases in the middle. Germline CDR1 and CDR2: SGHDT and YYEEEE. The CDR3 DNA is TGTGCCAGCAGCTCGTCGATGGGCCCGAATGAAAAACTGTTTTTT. Amino acids: CASSSSMGPNEKLFF.

J is TRBJ1-5 and V is TRBV5-6; 8 nucleotides match TRBD1. The V and J ends lost 4 bases and 12 bases, in that order; junction bases with no gene match: 15. The CDR3 spans 15 residues. Looked up from germline, CDR1 is SGHDT and CDR2 is YYEEEE. CDR3 residues: CASSDRGLAWGVQHF. Written as DNA, the CDR3 is TGTGCCAGCAGCGACAGGGGCCTAGCTTGGGGGGTCCAGCATTTT.

This clone was observed a few times. This chain joins TRBV5-1 and TRBJ2-3, with TRBD1 as a possible D gene (6 bases). The V end was cut by 4 bases, the J end by 3 bases, with 15 bases between. Germline CDR1 and CDR2: SGHRS and YFSETQ. The CDR3 spans 15 residues. As DNA, the CDR3 is TGCGCCAGCAGCGTCACGGGACACCCTACAGATACGCAGTATTTT. This encodes CASSVTGHPTDTQYF. The variable domain in full, completed from reference TRBV5-1 and TRBJ2-3, reads KAGVTQTPRYLIKTRGQQVTLSCSPISGHRSVSWYQQTPGQGLQFLFEYFSETQRNKGNFPGRFSGRQFSNSRSEMNVSTLELGDSALYLCASSVTGHPTDTQYFGPGTRLTVL.

The chain employs TRBV19 and TRBJ1-1, with D possibly matching TRBD1 (5 bases). Germline V gene data show CDR1 as LNHDA and CDR2 as SQIVND (reference sequence). V was clipped by 1 base and J by 5 bases, with 11 bases between them. The length of the CDR3 is 14 residues. DNA for the CDR3: TGTGCCAGTAGTATAGGGCGGGGGAGGACTGAAGCTTTCTTT. Its protein is CASSIGRGRTEAFF.

The chain couples TRBV19 to TRBJ1-2; TRBD1 matches 8 bases. This CDR3 has 12 residues. Germline CDR1 LNHDA, CDR2 SQIVND (reference sequence). V dropped 7 bases and J dropped 8; count of bases not matched to a gene: 6. Here the CDR3 DNA reads TGTGCCAGTAAAGGACAGGGTACCGGCTACACCTTC. It encodes CASKGQGTGYTF.

This clone has a handful of counts. This chain connects TRBV5-4 to TRBJ2-5, with 8 bases lining up with TRBD2. Germline assignment: CDR1 SGHNT and CDR2 YYREEE (reference sequence). V dropped 2 bases and J dropped 3; count of bases not matched to a gene: 3. The CDR3 is 14 residues long. Here the CDR3 reads CASSLTGGEETQYF. For the CDR3, the DNA is TGTGCCAGCAGCTTAACGGGGGGGGAAGAGACCCAGTACTTC. Using reference TRBV5-4 and TRBJ2-5 for the parts outside the CDR3, the full variable domain is ETGVTQSPTHLIKTRGQQVTLRCSSQSGHNTVSWYQQALGQGPQFIFQYYREEENGRGNFPPRFSGLQFPNYSSELNVNALELDDSALYLCASSLTGGEETQYFGPGTRLLVL.

Details on this clone: At one of its ends the junction is not consistent with the germline gene, which may arise from a read error. J is TRBJ2-4 and V is TRBV11-2, with a possible D match to TRBD2 (7 bases). There are 12 residues in the CDR3. Germline CDR1 is SGHAT and CDR2 is FQNNGV. The CDR3 is CATSLGGGIQYF. The CDR3, as DNA: TGTGCCACCAGCTTAGGGGGGGGCATTCAGTACTTC.

This chain joins TRBV7-6 and TRBJ1-6, with a tentative D call TRBD1 (5 bases). The CDR3 covers 15 residues. V gave up 1 base and J gave up 7 bases, with 11 bases separating them. Germline V gives CDR1 SGHVS, CDR2 FNYEAQ. The CDR3 loop is CASSLEARTNSPLHF. In DNA form, the CDR3 reads TGTGCCAGCAGCTTAGAGGCCAGGACAAATTCACCCCTCCACTTT. The full variable domain, in which reference TRBV7-6 and TRBJ1-6 provide the parts outside the CDR3, is GAGVSQSPRYKVTKRGQDVALRCDPISGHVSLYWYRQALGQGPEFLTYFNYEAQQDKSGLPNDRFSAERPEGSISTLTIQRTEQRDSAMYRCASSLEARTNSPLHFGNGTRLTVT.

V is TRBV7-8 and J is TRBJ2-2, with 9 bases aligning to TRBD1. This CDR3 region has 17 residues. The junction had 9 bases not matched to a gene; V was cut back by 5 bases and J by 2 bases. The germline gives CDR1 SGHVS, CDR2 FQNEAQ. CDR3 amino acids: CASSLDSDRGNTGELFF. The DNA of the CDR3 is TGTGCCAGCAGCCTGGACTCGGACAGGGGAAACACCGGGGAGCTGTTTTTT.

The gene calls are TRBV15 and TRBJ2-3; D may be TRBD1 (5 bases). CDR3 size: 17 residues. Per the germline V gene, CDR1 is LNHNV and CDR2 is YYDKDF (reference sequence). V lost 0 bases, J lost 0 bases, and 13 bases lay in between. The DNA of the CDR3 is TGTGCCACCAGCAGAGATCGGTGGCAGGGTAGCACAGATACGCAGTATTTT. This encodes CATSRDRWQGSTDTQYF.

J is TRBJ1-1 and V is TRBV12-5; D is perhaps TRBD1 (6 bases). This CDR3 comprises 13 residues. V was pared by 6 bases and J by 3 bases, with 11 bases between. The V gene's germline CDR1 is LGHNT and CDR2 FRNRAP. CDR3 amino acids: CASGQGQYTEAFF. In DNA, the CDR3 is TGTGCTAGTGGACAGGGCCAGTACACTGAAGCTTTCTTT.

V gene TRBV9 combines with J gene TRBJ2-3, with a weak D call TRBD2 (6 bases). Trimming cost V 2 bases and J 2 bases, with 15 bases left between them. This CDR3 has 16 amino acids. Germline CDR1 is SGDLS and CDR2 is YYNGEE. For the CDR3, the DNA is TGTGCCAGCAGCGTTAGTGGTAGCGGACACACAGATACGCAGTATTTT. The encoded protein is CASSVSGSGHTDTQYF. The whole variable domain, remainder taken from reference TRBV9 and TRBJ2-3, is DSGVTQTPKHLITATGQRVTLRCSPRSGDLSVYWYQQSLDQGLQFLIQYYNGEERAKGNILERFSAQQFPDLHSELNLSSLELGDSALYFCASSVSGSGHTDTQYFGPGTRLTVL.

The chain carries TRBV5-1 and TRBJ2-7; 14 nucleotides line up with TRBD2. The germline V gene has CDR1 SGHRS and CDR2 YFSETQ. The junction had 6 bases not matched to a gene; V was cut back by 1 base and J by 3 bases. The CDR3 runs to 17 residues. The CDR3 DNA reads TGCGCCAGCAGCTTGTTTCTGGGACTAGCGGGAGACTACGAGCAGTACTTC. This sequence encodes CASSLFLGLAGDYEQYF.

The chain has TRBV3-1 (or the pseudogene TRBV3-2) and TRBJ1-5; the D is unclear. V lost 5 bases and J lost 7, with 12 bases in between. The CDR3 runs to 13 residues. CDR1 LGHDT and CDR2 YNNKEL come from the germline V gene (reference sequence). CDR3 protein: CASSGLAGQPQHF. CDR3 in DNA: TGTGCCAGCAGCGGACTAGCAGGACAGCCCCAGCATTTT.

The V call is TRBV4-3, the J call TRBJ2-5; the match to TRBD1 covers 7 bases. Trimming took 3 bases from V and 2 from J; bases not matched to a gene: 9. This CDR3 is built from 16 residues. Germline V CDR1 and CDR2: LGHNA, YSLEER. CDR3: CASSQQFPGQQETQYF. CDR3 DNA sequence: TGCGCCAGCAGCCAGCAGTTCCCGGGACAGCAAGAGACCCAGTACTTC.

The CDR3 DNA follows: TGTGCCAGCAGTGTGGAGGGGCCCGATCAGCCCCAGCATTTT. This codes for CASSVEGPDQPQHF. The J gene is TRBJ1-5, the V gene TRBV2, with D possibly matching TRBD1 (5 bases). CDR1 and CDR2 from the germline V gene are SNHLY and FYNNEI. The germline V and J ends were trimmed by 4 bases and 5 bases, with 12 bases remaining between them. This CDR3 spans 14 amino acids.

The chain joins TRBV5-1 to TRBJ2-5, with 10 bases aligning to TRBD1. The V gene's germline CDR1 is SGHRS and CDR2 YFSETQ. The CDR3 length is 17 residues. J lost 5 bases, V lost 3 bases, and 13 bases had no gene match. CDR3 sequence: CASSSNPSTGGRETQYF. Written as DNA, the CDR3 is TGCGCCAGCAGCTCTAACCCGTCGACAGGGGGCAGGGAGACCCAGTACTTC.

This clone was seen once. The chain has TRBV7-9 and TRBJ2-3; 12 bases are a match to TRBD2. The trim removed 1 base at V and 1 base at J, leaving 9 bases unmatched. The CDR3 is 19 residues long. CDR1 and CDR2 (germline): SEHNR, FQNEAQ (reference sequence). CDR3 in amino acids: CASSLGLAGEPDGTDTQYF. CDR3 DNA: TGTGCCAGCAGCTTAGGACTAGCGGGGGAACCGGACGGCACAGATACGCAGTATTTT.

The chain is built from TRBV27 and TRBJ2-7; a possible D gene is TRBD1 (8 bases). In germline, CDR1 is MNHEY, CDR2 SMNVEV (reference sequence). This CDR3 spans 16 amino acids. Trimming removed 3 bases from V and 3 bases from J, with 18 bases in between. The CDR3 coding sequence is TGTGCCAGCAGTTTCACAGGGGGGGTCGTCGGCTACGAGCAGTACTTC. This gives the protein CASSFTGGVVGYEQYF.

The chain is built from TRBV30 and TRBJ2-7, with D maybe TRBD1 (6 bases). Germline V lookup: CDR1 GTSNPN, CDR2 SVGIG (reference sequence). This CDR3 comprises 13 residues. Trimming pared 3 bases from V and 0 bases from J, leaving 9 bases between. The CDR3 protein is CAWSRGRSYEQYF. CDR3 DNA: TGTGCCTGGAGCAGGGGCCGCTCCTACGAGCAGTACTTC.

This clone occurred once. This rearrangement joins TRBV11-2 to TRBJ2-7; no firm D call. The V gene's germline CDR1 is SGHAT and CDR2 FQNNGV. The CDR3 totals 14 residues. Trimming shortened V by 3 bases and J by 5 bases, and 14 bases separated the two germline ends. CDR3 coding DNA: TGTGCCAGCAGCTTTCCAGGTCCGGTACACGAGCAGTACTTC. Amino acid sequence: CASSFPGPVHEQYF.

This rearrangement joins TRBV19 to TRBJ1-2; D is undetermined. V was shortened by 5 bases and J by 4 bases, with 14 bases between the two germline ends. In germline, CDR1 is LNHDA, CDR2 SQIVND (reference sequence). The CDR3 has 14 residues. The CDR3 nucleotides are TGTGCCAGTAGTCCTAGCCGCGCAGGCTATGGCTACACCTTC. Amino acid sequence: CASSPSRAGYGYTF.